This T cell receptor (beta chain) is from a study of OX40 agonist ivuxolimab in advanced cancers. Only in-frame clones appear in the TCRdb table, and some are missing; sequencing was by immunoSEQ multiplex PCR. The sample shows 11,000 to 15,000 clones, roughly nine tenths of them seen only once. The clonotype comes from an adult with an advanced solid tumor such as melanoma, head and neck, liver or kidney cancer. The sample was CD4+ or CD8+ T cells sorted from blood, taken in a trial of the OX40 agonist ivuxolimab.

DNA of the CDR3: TGTGCCAGCAGTTACTCGCAGGGAATGGCCGAGCAGTACTTC. This codes for CASSYSQGMAEQYF. The chain has TRBV6-5 and TRBJ2-7; D is possibly TRBD1 (5 bases). Between the trimmed V and J ends, which lost 0 bases and 6 bases, there was a span of 12 bases. Looked up from germline, CDR1 is MNHEY and CDR2 is SVGAGI. CDR3 length: 14 amino acids.